The 16 T cell receptor beta chains in this list originate from one sample, sequenced in a study of regulatory and conventional T cells in RAG deficiency. Sequenced by immunoSEQ multiplex PCR; TCRdb stores in-frame clones only, minus some. This sample has about 29,000 clones, with 90% to 95% found just once. Conventional CD4+ T cells were sorted from blood as CD25-low CD127-high cells. This sample was shared with a second study, whose subject was regulatory T cells. Per that paper: Primers: 52 TRBV forward and 13 TRBJ reverse.

Material: CD25- CD4+ T cells sorted from blood. Every receptor here comes from a human donor in good health.

The CDR3 loop reads CASSLGGTYEQYF. The CDR3 coding sequence is TGTGCCAGCAGCTTGGGAGGGACCTACGAGCAGTACTTC. The chain has TRBV5-5 and TRBJ2-7; possibly TRBD2 for D (5 bases). The length of the CDR3 is 13 residues. CDR1 is SGHKS and CDR2 is YYEKEE in the germline V gene (reference sequence). The V end lost 0 bases, the J end lost 2 bases, and 6 bases lay between the germline ends.

The chain couples TRBV28 to TRBJ1-2; D is ambiguous. Germline V gene lookup returns CDR1 MDHEN and CDR2 SYDVKM. The CDR3 runs to 12 residues. Trimming removed 3 bases from V and 6 bases from J, with 8 bases in between. CDR3 in amino acids: CASSLLEHGYTF. CDR3 coding DNA: TGTGCCAGCAGTTTGTTGGAGCATGGCTACACCTTC.

The rearrangement uses TRBV19 and TRBJ1-4; tentative D call: TRBD1 (6 bases). CDR1 is LNHDA, CDR2 SQIVND, per germline (reference sequence). The germline V and J ends were trimmed by 7 bases and 5 bases, with 14 bases remaining between them. CDR3 length: 14 residues. The CDR3 spells CASTPTGTNEKLFF. The CDR3 DNA follows: TGTGCCAGTACCCCGACAGGTACGAATGAAAAACTGTTTTTT.

V and J are TRBV15 and TRBJ2-1; a weak D match, TRBD1 (6 bases). Germline assignment: CDR1 LNHNV and CDR2 YYDKDF (reference sequence). The CDR3 totals 15 residues. The ends were cut back, 0 bases at V and 6 bases at J, with 12 bases in the middle. The CDR3 coding sequence is TGTGCCACCAGCAGAGATTTACAGGGTCCCAATGAGCAGTTCTTC. Amino acids: CATSRDLQGPNEQFF.

CDR3 amino acids: CASSDYPSGNEKLFF. The CDR3, as DNA: TGTGCCAGCAGTGACTACCCATCTGGTAATGAAAAACTGTTTTTT. The rearrangement uses TRBV6-1 and TRBJ1-4; no reliable D call. There are 15 residues in the CDR3. Germline V gene data show CDR1 as MNHNS and CDR2 as SASEGT. V gave up 3 bases and J gave up 4 bases, with 12 bases separating them.

CDR3 loop: CAASGRGSSYNEQFF. The CDR3 region has the DNA TGTGCCGCGTCGGGTCGGGGGAGCTCCTACAATGAGCAGTTCTTC. The chain employs TRBV19 and TRBJ2-1, with a weak D call TRBD2 (6 bases). V gave up 11 bases and J gave up 0 bases, with 17 bases separating them. Germline assignment: CDR1 LNHDA and CDR2 SQIVND (reference sequence). The CDR3 has 15 amino acids.

J is TRBJ2-3 and V is TRBV2; 12 nucleotides match TRBD2. Looked up from germline, CDR1 is SNHLY and CDR2 is FYNNEI. The CDR3 sequence is 17 residues long. V was pared by 8 bases and J by 8 bases, with 17 bases of the junction left unmatched. The CDR3 DNA reads TGTGCCAGCTTAAGGACCGGGACTAGCGGGCCTCTCGGTACGCAGTATTTT. Translated: CASLRTGTSGPLGTQYF.

V gene TRBV5-8 combines with J gene TRBJ2-5; 7 bases are a match to TRBD2. V dropped 4 bases and J dropped 1; count of bases not matched to a gene: 7. CDR1 is SGHTS and CDR2 is YDEGEE in the germline V gene. The CDR3 spans 15 residues. CDR3 sequence reads: CASSGLVGAQETQYF. The CDR3 DNA sequence: TGTGCCAGCAGCGGACTAGTTGGAGCCCAAGAGACCCAGTACTTC.

The rearrangement uses TRBV18 and TRBJ1-5; TRBD1 matches at 7 bases. Trimming cost V 3 bases and J 6 bases; bases outside gene matches: 11. The CDR3 covers 16 residues. The germline V gene has CDR1 KGHSH and CDR2 LQKENI. The DNA for the CDR3 is TGTGCCAGCTCACCCCCGAACAGACAGGGTTTTCAGCCCCAGCATTTT. This translates into CASSPPNRQGFQPQHF.

The chain combines TRBV5-8 with TRBJ2-1; TRBD1 matches 8 bases. This CDR3 comprises 17 residues. Germline assignment: CDR1 SGHTS and CDR2 YDEGEE. V was clipped by 2 bases and J by 0 bases; unmatched bases: 7. CDR3 amino acids: CASSLHSGTGSYNEQFF. The DNA of the CDR3 is TGTGCCAGCAGCTTACATTCCGGGACAGGCTCCTACAATGAGCAGTTCTTC.

The V and J genes are TRBV4-1 and TRBJ1-4; tentatively, D is TRBD1 (6 bases). Trimming took off 1 base at V and 8 bases at J, with 20 bases between the two ends. The CDR3 extends over 17 amino acids. Germline V gives CDR1 MGHRA, CDR2 YSYEKL. CDR3 coding DNA: TGCGCCAGCAGCCAAGTCGTACCCGGGACATTAGGGGAAAAACTGTTTTTT. As protein: CASSQVVPGTLGEKLFF.

V gene TRBV7-9 combines with J gene TRBJ1-2; D gene unclear. Germline assignment: CDR1 SEHNR and CDR2 FQNEAQ (reference sequence). Trimming removed 1 base at V and 4 bases at J, with 13 bases between. There are 15 residues in the CDR3. CDR3 coding DNA: TGTGCCAGCAGCTTAGGTTACGCAGAATTCTATGGCTACACCTTC. Translation gives CASSLGYAEFYGYTF. The whole variable domain, filled in from reference TRBV7-9 and TRBJ1-2, reads DTGVSQNPRHKITKRGQNVTFRCDPISEHNRLYWYRQTLGQGPEFLTYFQNEAQLEKSRLLSDRFSAERPKGSFSTLEIQRTEQGDSAMYLCASSLGYAEFYGYTFGSGTRLTVV.

A remark on this clone: A junction end diverges from the germline sequence, so it may reflect a read error. The identical CDR3 is also encoded by other nucleotide sequences in the sample. The genes are TRBV5-1 and TRBJ1-6, with TRBD1 matching 8 bases. Germline V gene sequence: CDR1 SGHRS, CDR2 YFSETQ. The CDR3 consists of 15 residues. CDR3 sequence: CASRTGAAYNSPLHF. The CDR3, as DNA: TGCGCCAGCAGGACAGGGGCGGCCTATAATTCCCCCCTCCACTTT. Full variable domain (outside the CDR3, taken from reference TRBV5-1 and TRBJ1-6): KAGVTQTPRYLIKTRGQQVTLSCSPISGHRSVSWYQQTPGQGLQFLFEYFSETQRNKGNFPGRFSGRQFSNSRSEMNVSTLELGDSALYLCASRTGAAYNSPLHFGNGTRLTVT.

The gene calls are TRBV11-1 and TRBJ1-1; D is unresolved. The CDR3 has 16 residues. Trimming removed 2 bases at V and 0 bases at J, with 13 bases between. Germline V gene lookup returns CDR1 SGHAT and CDR2 FQDESV (reference sequence). The CDR3 coding sequence is TGTGCCAGCAGCTTATTGGGCGCCGGCTTGAACACTGAAGCTTTCTTT. Protein sequence: CASSLLGAGLNTEAFF.

The rearrangement links TRBV5-1 to TRBJ2-7, with TRBD1 matching over 7 bases. V gave up 3 bases and J gave up 0 bases; unmatched junction bases: 9. Per germline, CDR1 SGHRS and CDR2 YFSETQ. The CDR3 length is 16 residues. The CDR3 region is CASSSLQGPSSYEQYF. The CDR3, as DNA: TGCGCCAGCAGCTCACTACAGGGGCCGTCCTCCTACGAGCAGTACTTC.

This clone has only one observation. J is TRBJ1-4 and V is TRBV9, with D possibly matching TRBD1 (6 bases). Germline values: CDR1 SGDLS, CDR2 YYNGEE. The CDR3 has 15 residues. Trimming took off 0 bases at V and 8 bases at J, with 14 bases between the two ends. The CDR3 DNA follows: TGTGCCAGCAGCGTAGGTGGGGGGGCTGGGGAAAAACTGTTTTTT. Protein product: CASSVGGGAGEKLFF.